This TCR beta chain was sequenced for a study of Ad26.COV2.S vaccination and SARS-CoV-2 variants. Overall study findings and caveats: It was vaccine recipients, not placebo recipients, who had the higher spike-specific TCR breadth. Vaccinated and placebo-treated recipients had similar non-spike TCR breadth.

Note on this clone: Its cognate antigen is unknown.

The ends were cut back, 5 bases at V and 0 bases at J, with 8 bases in the middle. This CDR3 is 14 amino acids long. Germline CDR1 is SGHTA and CDR2 is FQGNSA. Using immunoSEQ multiplex PCR, the repertoire was profiled, and TCRdb retains in-frame clones only, with some absent. The data contain approximately 410,000 clones, approximately 90% of them singletons. Treatment indicated: roughly 19 received Ad26.COV2.S at low or high dose, single or two shots; 5 received placebo; per-sample allocation not given. Material that was analyzed had been drawn on day 63 after the first vaccine or placebo injection.

Source: peripheral blood, taken in a trial of Ad26.COV2.S vaccine versus placebo. The chain joins TRBV7-2 to TRBJ1-3; possibly TRBD1 for D (6 bases). The clonotype comes from a person aged 18-60 years who received the Ad26.COV2.S COVID-19 vaccine or a placebo. This CDR3 reads CASSPGVSGNTIYF. Here the CDR3 DNA reads TGTGCCAGCAGCCCAGGGGTCTCTGGAAACACCATATATTTT.